These T cell receptor beta chains were read from a single sample in a study of OX40 agonist ivuxolimab in advanced cancers. The table came from immunoSEQ multiplex PCR; TCRdb's copy has only in-frame clones and leaves some out. This sample yields approximately 61,000 clones, of which roughly 80% are seen a single time; about 1.2% belongs to the top ten. Sequencing was performed on CD4+ or CD8+ T cells sorted from blood, taken in a trial of the OX40 agonist ivuxolimab. Receptors were obtained from an adult with an advanced solid tumor such as melanoma, head and neck, liver or kidney cancer. Both conserved end residues are part of each CDR3. Each record gives: clone size, D gene, V gene, J gene, CDR3 protein, CDR3 DNA. The D gene is left open where the match is weak. A row's size may be missing; if present it is once, few, many or a size class.

size: -
D: -
V: TRBV10-1
J: TRBJ1-1
CDR3: CASRSRGGEAFF
DNA: TGCGCCAGCAGATCCAGGGGAGGGGAAGCTTTCTTT

size: few
D: TRBD1
V: TRBV7-2
J: TRBJ1-1
CDR3: CASSFRQGNTEAFF
DNA: TGTGCCAGCAGCTTTCGACAGGGAAACACTGAAGCTTTCTTT

size: -
D: TRBD1
V: TRBV11-3
J: TRBJ2-1
CDR3: CASSLAGQARNEQFF
DNA: TGTGCCAGCAGCTTAGCAGGACAGGCTCGCAATGAGCAGTTCTTC

size: -
D: TRBD1
V: TRBV19
J: TRBJ1-5
CDR3: CASRTGGAGNQPQHF
DNA: TGTGCCAGTAGGACAGGGGGCGCGGGCAATCAGCCCCAGCATTTT

size: -
D: -
V: TRBV18
J: TRBJ1-2
CDR3: CASSLLGDARGYTF
DNA: TGTGCCAGCTCACTATTAGGGGACGCGAGGGGCTACACCTTC

size: -
D: -
V: TRBV7-2
J: TRBJ2-2
CDR3: CASSLAQGNTGELFF
DNA: TGTGCCAGCAGCTTGGCCCAGGGGAACACCGGGGAGCTGTTTTTT

size: -
D: -
V: TRBV4-2
J: TRBJ1-6
CDR3: CASSQDLTSSYNSPLHF
DNA: TGTGCCAGCAGCCAAGATCTCACTAGCTCCTATAATTCACCCCTCCACTTT

size: once
D: -
V: TRBV21-1
J: TRBJ2-1
CDR3: CASSPRRPPTPLYNEQFF
DNA: TGTGCCAGCAGCCCGAGACGTCCCCCGACACCCCTCTACAATGAGCAGTTCTTC

size: few
D: -
V: TRBV5-6
J: TRBJ2-7
CDR3: CASSLPTWGMDGSYEQYF
DNA: TGTGCCAGCAGCTTGCCAACCTGGGGAATGGACGGGTCCTACGAGCAGTACTTC

size: -
D: TRBD1
V: TRBV4-3
J: TRBJ1-2
CDR3: CASSQVTGGNYGYTF
DNA: TGCGCCAGCAGCCAAGTCACAGGGGGCAACTATGGCTACACCTTC

size: -
D: TRBD2
V: TRBV2
J: TRBJ2-3
CDR3: CASKKASGRNTDTQYF
DNA: TGTGCCAGCAAAAAGGCTAGCGGGAGAAACACAGATACGCAGTATTTT

size: -
D: -
V: TRBV28
J: TRBJ1-5
CDR3: CASSFMRNQPQHF
DNA: TGTGCCAGCAGTTTTATGAGGAATCAGCCCCAGCATTTT

size: once
D: TRBD2
V: TRBV6-1
J: TRBJ2-7
CDR3: CASTPSGAKYEQYF
DNA: TGTGCCAGCACCCCTAGCGGGGCTAAGTACGAGCAGTACTTC

size: -
D: -
V: TRBV5-1
J: TRBJ2-2
CDR3: CASSRLDNTGELFF
DNA: TGCGCCAGCAGCCGTCTTGATAACACCGGGGAGCTGTTTTTT

size: -
D: TRBD2
V: TRBV5-1
J: TRBJ2-3
CDR3: CASSLGLADSTDTQYF
DNA: TGCGCCAGCAGCTTGGGACTAGCGGATAGCACAGATACGCAGTATTTT

size: once
D: TRBD2
V: TRBV7-9
J: TRBJ2-5
CDR3: CASSPLSGEETQYF
DNA: TGTGCCAGCAGCCCCCTTAGCGGGGAAGAGACCCAGTACTTC

size: -
D: TRBD2
V: TRBV5-5
J: TRBJ2-7
CDR3: CASSWGGNEQYF
DNA: TGTGCCAGCAGCTGGGGGGGTAACGAGCAGTACTTC

size: -
D: TRBD1
V: TRBV30
J: TRBJ1-1
CDR3: CAWSDGTGEGTEAFF
DNA: TGTGCCTGGAGTGACGGGACAGGCGAGGGCACTGAAGCTTTCTTT

size: -
D: -
V: TRBV16
J: TRBJ1-1
CDR3: CASSQSFEAFF
DNA: TGTGCCAGCAGCCAATCTTTCGAAGCTTTCTTT

size: -
D: -
V: TRBV7-2
J: TRBJ1-4
CDR3: CASSRLGAEKLFF
DNA: TGTGCCAGCAGCCGCCTAGGAGCGGAAAAACTGTTTTTT

size: -
D: -
V: TRBV5-4
J: TRBJ1-1
CDR3: CASSFASTEAFF
DNA: TGTGCCAGCAGCTTTGCCAGTACTGAAGCTTTCTTT

size: -
D: -
V: TRBV28
J: TRBJ1-3
CDR3: CAITPGLGNTIYF
DNA: TGTGCCATCACACCAGGATTGGGAAACACCATATATTTT

size: -
D: TRBD1
V: TRBV7-8
J: TRBJ2-7
CDR3: CASSLVQGAFNEQYF
DNA: TGTGCCAGCAGCTTAGTTCAGGGGGCGTTTAACGAGCAGTACTTC

size: few
D: -
V: TRBV5-1
J: TRBJ1-1
CDR3: CASSYNRNTEAFF
DNA: TGCGCCAGCAGCTATAACCGGAACACTGAAGCTTTCTTT